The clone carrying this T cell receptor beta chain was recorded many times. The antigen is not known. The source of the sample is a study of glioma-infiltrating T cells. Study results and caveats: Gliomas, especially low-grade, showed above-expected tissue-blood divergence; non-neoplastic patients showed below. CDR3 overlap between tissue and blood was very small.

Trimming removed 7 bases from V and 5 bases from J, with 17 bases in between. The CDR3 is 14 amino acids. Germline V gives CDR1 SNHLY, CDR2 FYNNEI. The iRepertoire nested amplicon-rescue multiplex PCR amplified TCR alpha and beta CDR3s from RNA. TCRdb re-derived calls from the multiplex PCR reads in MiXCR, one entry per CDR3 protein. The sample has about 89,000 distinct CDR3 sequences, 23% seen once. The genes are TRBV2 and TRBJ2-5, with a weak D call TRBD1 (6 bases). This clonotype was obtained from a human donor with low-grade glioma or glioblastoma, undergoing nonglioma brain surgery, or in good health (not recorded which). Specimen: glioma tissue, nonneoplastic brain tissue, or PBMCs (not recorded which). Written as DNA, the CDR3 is TGTGCCAGCAATGTTGGCAGGGGTGGCGAGACCCAGTACTTC. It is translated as CASNVGRGGETQYF.